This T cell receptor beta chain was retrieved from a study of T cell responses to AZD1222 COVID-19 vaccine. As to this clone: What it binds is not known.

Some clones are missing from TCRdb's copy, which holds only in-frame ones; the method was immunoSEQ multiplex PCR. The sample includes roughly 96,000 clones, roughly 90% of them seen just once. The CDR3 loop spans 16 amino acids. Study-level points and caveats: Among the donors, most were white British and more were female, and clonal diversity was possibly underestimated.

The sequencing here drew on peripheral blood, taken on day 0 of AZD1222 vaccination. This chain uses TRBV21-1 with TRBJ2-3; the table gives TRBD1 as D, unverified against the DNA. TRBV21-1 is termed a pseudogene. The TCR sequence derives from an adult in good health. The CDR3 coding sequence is TGTGCCAGCAGCAAAGCGGGACAGGTTCGCACAGATACGCAGTATTTT. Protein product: CASSKAGQVRTDTQYF.